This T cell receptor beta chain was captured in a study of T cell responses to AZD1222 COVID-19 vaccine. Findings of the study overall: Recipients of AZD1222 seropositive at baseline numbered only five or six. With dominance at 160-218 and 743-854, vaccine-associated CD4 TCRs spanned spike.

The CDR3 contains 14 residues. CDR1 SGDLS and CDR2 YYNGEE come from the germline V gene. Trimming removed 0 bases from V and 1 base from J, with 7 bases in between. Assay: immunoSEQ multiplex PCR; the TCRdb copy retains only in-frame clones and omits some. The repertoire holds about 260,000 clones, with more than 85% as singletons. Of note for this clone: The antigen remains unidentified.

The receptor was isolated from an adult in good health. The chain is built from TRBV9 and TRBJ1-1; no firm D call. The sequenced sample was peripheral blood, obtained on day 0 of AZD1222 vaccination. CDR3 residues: CASSVDSANTEAFF. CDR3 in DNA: TGTGCCAGCAGCGTAGACTCAGCGAACACTGAAGCTTTCTTT.